Following are 10 T cell receptor beta chains from one sample sequenced in a study of vaccination and CD4 T cells after COVID-19. Treatment of the sample: roughly 10-day PBMC culture with coronavirus spike peptide pools or control peptides (ViraFEST assay). The Oncomine TCR Beta short-read assay was applied to DNA of cultured CD4+ T cells. In TCRdb, the PCR reads were re-called with MiXCR into one record per CDR3 protein. The table shows over 10,000 distinct CDR3 sequences, with roughly two fifths occurring only once. Antigen specificity for these receptors is unknown. Source material: cultured CD4+ T cells from blood. These receptors all come from a human donor with COVID-19.

The rearrangement uses TRBV24-1 and TRBJ2-7; TRBD1 matches at 8 bases. J lost 0 bases, V lost 2 bases, and 2 bases had no gene match. Germline loops: CDR1 KGHDR, CDR2 SFDVKD. The CDR3 length is 15 residues. The CDR3 spells CATSDSTGDSYEQYF. In DNA form, the CDR3 reads TGTGCCACCAGTGATTCGACAGGGGACTCCTACGAGCAGTACTTC.

The rearrangement links TRBV20-1 to TRBJ2-1; TRBD2 matches at 7 bases. Germline CDR1 reads DFQATT; CDR2 reads SNEGSKA (reference sequence). V was clipped by 0 bases and J by 0 bases; unmatched bases: 5. The CDR3 is 16 amino acids. The CDR3 bases are TGCAGTGCTAGAGAACGGGAGGTGCTCTCCTACAATGAGCAGTTCTTC. Amino acids: CSAREREVLSYNEQFF.

CDR3 nucleotides: TGTGCCAGCAGGAGGATGCCGCTACAACAGGGCCCCATGAACACTGAAGCTTTCTTT. It specifies CASRRMPLQQGPMNTEAFF. J is TRBJ1-1 and V is TRBV27, with a possible D match to TRBD1 (6 bases). Trimming removed 6 bases at V and 0 bases at J, with 26 bases between. This CDR3 contains 19 residues. Germline values: CDR1 MNHEY, CDR2 SMNVEV (reference sequence).

The chain uses TRBV7-7 and TRBJ2-7; possible D gene TRBD1, 6 bases. There are 13 residues in the CDR3. The germline V gene has CDR1 SSHAT and CDR2 FNYEAQ (reference sequence). Here the CDR3 reads CAKVRGRSYEQYF. The DNA of the CDR3 is TGTGCTAAGGTCAGGGGCCGCTCCTACGAGCAGTACTTC. The full variable domain, completed using reference TRBV7-7 and TRBJ2-7, is GAGVSQSPRYKVTKRGQDVTLRCDPISSHATLYWYQQALGQGPEFLTYFNYEAQPDKSGLPSDRFSAERPEGSISTLTIQRTEQRDSAMYRCAKVRGRSYEQYFGPGTRLTVT.

V and J are TRBV7-3 and TRBJ2-2; D call uncertain. CDR1 SGHTA and CDR2 FQGTGA come from the germline V gene. V was trimmed by 4 bases and J by 4 bases, leaving 10 bases between them. CDR3 length equals 14 residues. The CDR3 region has the DNA TGTGCCAGCAGCTCTGCCTCTCGCACCGGGGAGCTGTTTTTT. Translated, it gives CASSSASRTGELFF.

This clonotype was found once. The chain joins TRBV6-1 to TRBJ1-1; 10 nucleotides align to TRBD1. Germline values: CDR1 MNHNS, CDR2 SASEGT. With V trimmed by 2 bases and J by 5 bases, 8 bases remained unmatched. This CDR3 has 16 amino acids. CDR3 sequence reads: CASSERGRTGGTEAFF. CDR3 sequence (DNA): TGTGCCAGCAGTGAAAGGGGCCGGACAGGGGGTACTGAAGCTTTCTTT.

The chain couples TRBV14 to TRBJ1-3; no clear D. The length of the CDR3 is 13 residues. V lost 4 bases and J lost 9, with 13 bases in between. The V gene's germline CDR1 is SGHDN and CDR2 FVKESK. This CDR3 reads CASSRFDLSTIYF. For the CDR3, the DNA is TGTGCCAGCAGCCGTTTCGACCTCTCCACCATATATTTT.

By sample share, this clonotype is medium-sized. The chain combines TRBV7-2 with TRBJ2-5; 7 bases are a match to TRBD2. V dropped 7 bases and J dropped 5; count of bases not matched to a gene: 10. This CDR3 is built from 14 residues. CDR1 is SGHTA and CDR2 is FQGNSA in the germline V gene. For the CDR3, the DNA is TGTGCCAGCACCGTTAGCGGGCCGGCGGAGACCCAGTACTTC. This sequence encodes CASTVSGPAETQYF.

The CDR3: CASSEVGAGNTIYF. For the CDR3, the DNA is TGTGCCAGCAGTGAAGTGGGAGCTGGAAACACCATATATTTT. J is TRBJ1-3 and V is TRBV6-1; D is undetermined. The V gene's germline CDR1 is MNHNS and CDR2 SASEGT. Trimming removed 1 base at V and 2 bases at J, with 6 bases between. The CDR3 covers 14 residues.

In this sample, this clonotype turned up a few times. This sequence joins TRBV19 and TRBJ1-6; TRBD1 agrees at 8 bases. The junction had 6 bases not matched to a gene; V was cut back by 9 bases and J by 5 bases. Germline CDR1 LNHDA, CDR2 SQIVND (reference sequence). The CDR3 contains 14 residues. CDR3 DNA: TGTGCCAGCAGGGGGCTTGTGGATAATTCACCCCTCCACTTT. Its translation is CASRGLVDNSPLHF.